This passage covers 30 T cell receptor beta chains from one sample sequenced in a study of identical twins. MiXCR, applied by TCRdb to the 5' RACE reads, yields one record per CDR3 protein. The sample lists under 250,000 distinct CDR3 sequences, approximately 6.8% occurring once. Another study also made use of these data, one on yellow fever vaccine responses in identical twins.

Sequenced sample: CD8+ T cells sorted from blood. These receptors were obtained from a woman younger than 35 in good health.

This chain links TRBV7-9 with TRBJ2-7; D unclear. The length of the CDR3 is 12 residues. Germline V gene lookup returns CDR1 SEHNR and CDR2 FQNEAQ (reference sequence). The germline V and J ends were trimmed by 4 bases and 4 bases, with 8 bases remaining between them. The CDR3 nucleotides read TGTGCCAGCAGCTCCGACTTTTACGAGCAGTACGTC. As protein: CASSSDFYEQYV.

The chain is built from TRBV19 and TRBJ2-7; TRBD1 agrees at 10 bases. Germline CDR1 reads LNHDA; CDR2 reads SQIVND (reference sequence). Trimming cost V 3 bases and J 3 bases; bases outside gene matches: 2. The CDR3 has 14 residues. The CDR3 region is CASSMGTGDYEQYF. The CDR3 coding sequence is TGTGCCAGTAGTATGGGGACAGGGGACTACGAGCAGTACTTC.

The chain joins TRBV28 to TRBJ2-3; 9 bases match TRBD1. The CDR3 extends over 14 amino acids. V dropped 7 bases and J dropped 5; count of bases not matched to a gene: 7. Germline-derived CDR1 and CDR2 are MDHEN and SYDVKM. The CDR3 DNA follows: TGTGCCAGCAAGATGACAGGGGGTTTAGATACGCAGTATTTT. This encodes CASKMTGGLDTQYF. Complete variable domain (other parts from reference TRBV28 and TRBJ2-3): DVKVTQSSRYLVKRTGEKVFLECVQDMDHENMFWYRQDPGLGLRLIYFSYDVKMKEKGDIPEGYSVSREKKERFSLILESASTNQTSMYLCASKMTGGLDTQYFGPGTRLTVL.

At least ten counts were recorded for this clonotype. The gene calls are TRBV24-1 and TRBJ2-3, with 9 bases identical to TRBD2. This CDR3 is 15 amino acids long. Trimming at V came to 3 bases and at J to 5 bases, leaving 5 bases not matched to a gene. The germline V gene has CDR1 KGHDR and CDR2 SFDVKD. DNA of the CDR3: TGTGCCACCAGTGATCGGGGACTAGCCGTAGATACGCAGTATTTT. Encoded protein: CATSDRGLAVDTQYF.

This clonotype was counted a few times. This chain links TRBV27 with TRBJ2-3; tentative D call: TRBD1 (5 bases). There are 13 residues in the CDR3. V lost 4 bases and J lost 6, with 11 bases in between. CDR1 is MNHEY and CDR2 is SMNVEV in the germline V gene (reference sequence). As DNA, the CDR3 is TGTGCCAGCAGTTGGCAGGGTTCGGATACGCAGTATTTT. Translated, it gives CASSWQGSDTQYF.

This clonotype was counted a few times. J is TRBJ2-7 and V is TRBV7-6, with TRBD1 matching 11 bases. The CDR3 is 15 residues long. Trimming at V came to 5 bases and at J to 4 bases, leaving 7 bases not matched to a gene. Germline V lookup: CDR1 SGHVS, CDR2 FNYEAQ. Written as DNA, the CDR3 is TGTGCCAGCAGCCCGCGGACAGGGGGCTTGTACGAGCAGTACTTC. Its protein product is CASSPRTGGLYEQYF.

The chain is built from TRBV2 and TRBJ2-3, with 12 positions matching TRBD2. The ends lost 3 bases at V and 2 bases at J; junction bases unmatched: 3. CDR1 and CDR2 from the germline V gene are SNHLY and FYNNEI. There are 16 residues in the CDR3. The CDR3 nucleotides read TGTGCCAGCAGTGACGGACTAGCGGGGCTCACAGATACGCAGTATTTT. Amino acid sequence: CASSDGLAGLTDTQYF.

This clonotype was recorded a few times. CDR3 nucleotide sequence: TGTGCCACCAGTGATTCCGTTGAGCAGTTCTTC. Its protein product is CATSDSVEQFF. V gene TRBV24-1 combines with J gene TRBJ2-1; D remains ambiguous. V lost 2 bases and J 9 bases, leaving 4 bases between the germline ends. This CDR3 comprises 11 residues. The V gene's germline CDR1 is KGHDR and CDR2 SFDVKD.

The chain uses TRBV12-3 or TRBV12-4 and TRBJ1-6, with D uncertain. CDR3 size: 16 residues. Between the trimmed V and J ends, which lost 5 bases and 0 bases, there was a span of 11 bases. The CDR3 region has the DNA TGTGCCAGCAGTGATGAATCTAGCTCCTATAATTCACCCCTCCACTTT. Translated: CASSDESSSYNSPLHF.

The chain combines TRBV20-1 with TRBJ2-1, with TRBD1 matching 7 bases. Germline-derived CDR1 and CDR2 are DFQATT and SNEGSKA (reference sequence). Trimming cost V 6 bases and J 8 bases; bases outside gene matches: 10. The CDR3 spans 13 residues. This CDR3 reads CSARQGRSHEQFF. The CDR3 bases are TGCAGTGCCCGACAGGGAAGGTCACATGAGCAGTTCTTC.

This clonotype was seen a few times. This chain connects TRBV3-1 to TRBJ2-5; weak D call: TRBD2 (6 bases). Germline loops: CDR1 LGHDT, CDR2 YNNKEL (reference sequence). This CDR3 spans 13 amino acids. Trimming left V 8 bases short and J 3 bases short, with 13 bases between. CDR3 region: CASADGGEETQYF. The CDR3 DNA sequence: TGTGCCAGCGCGGACGGCGGGGAAGAGACCCAGTACTTC.

The J gene is TRBJ2-7, the V gene TRBV29-1; TRBD2 matches at 7 bases. Trimming at V came to 2 bases and at J to 2 bases, leaving 6 bases not matched to a gene. The germline V gene encodes CDR1 SQVTM and CDR2 ANQGSEA. This CDR3 contains 14 residues. The CDR3 DNA reads TGCAGCGTTGAATTTCGCGGGAGAGCCTACGAGCAGTACTTC. This codes for CSVEFRGRAYEQYF.

This clonotype has more than one count but fewer than ten. This chain uses TRBV28 with TRBJ2-5; D gene uncertain. The CDR3 totals 13 residues. The V end was cut by 2 bases, the J end by 5 bases, with 9 bases between. The germline gives CDR1 MDHEN, CDR2 SYDVKM. In DNA, the CDR3 is TGTGCCAGCAGTTTAGTTATGGAGGAGACCCAGTACTTC. Its translation: CASSLVMEETQYF.

This clonotype was seen a few times. The V and J genes are TRBV7-9 and TRBJ2-1; D is undetermined. Looked up from germline, CDR1 is SEHNR and CDR2 is FQNEAQ (reference sequence). Trimming removed 1 base at V and 8 bases at J, with 6 bases between. The CDR3 has 12 residues. The CDR3: CASSLDGDEQFF. The CDR3, as DNA: TGTGCCAGCAGCTTAGACGGCGATGAGCAGTTCTTC.

The rearrangement joins TRBV5-6 to TRBJ1-1; D might be TRBD1 (5 bases). V lost 4 bases, J lost 11 bases, and 18 bases lay in between. This CDR3 is built from 13 residues. Germline values: CDR1 SGHDT, CDR2 YYEEEE. The CDR3 protein is CASSHDSLVGAFF. The CDR3 bases are TGTGCCAGCAGCCACGACAGTTTGGTTGGGGCTTTCTTT.

This clonotype was seen ten or more times. The V gene is TRBV7-9, the J gene TRBJ2-7; D could derive from TRBD1 or TRBD2 (5 bases each). Germline V gives CDR1 SEHNR, CDR2 FQNEAQ (reference sequence). V shed 5 bases and J shed 3 bases, with 17 bases lying between them. The CDR3 is made up of 15 amino acids. The CDR3 sequence is CASSLSGTLNYEQYF. The CDR3 nucleotides read TGTGCCAGCAGCCTATCCGGGACGCTCAACTACGAGCAGTACTTC.

This clonotype has a handful of counts. J is TRBJ2-7 and V is TRBV28; 7 bases align to TRBD2. J was trimmed by 7 bases and V by 10 bases; bases with no gene match: 10. Germline CDR1 and CDR2: MDHEN and SYDVKM. The CDR3 length is 12 residues. CDR3 nucleotides: TGTGCCACCCCAGGCGGAGCGGGGGAGCAGTACTTC. It yields the protein CATPGGAGEQYF. The whole variable domain, remainder taken from reference TRBV28 and TRBJ2-7, is DVKVTQSSRYLVKRTGEKVFLECVQDMDHENMFWYRQDPGLGLRLIYFSYDVKMKEKGDIPEGYSVSREKKERFSLILESASTNQTSMYLCATPGGAGEQYFGPGTRLTVT.

This clonotype has just a few counts. This rearrangement joins TRBV6-1 to TRBJ2-1; the D is unclear. This CDR3 is built from 15 residues. V was trimmed by 8 bases and J by 0 bases, leaving 14 bases between them. CDR1 and CDR2 (germline): MNHNS, SASEGT. CDR3 residues: CASRNYQSSYNEQFF. The CDR3 DNA is TGTGCCAGCCGGAACTATCAAAGCTCCTACAATGAGCAGTTCTTC.

J is TRBJ2-6 and V is TRBV11-1, with D possibly matching TRBD1 (5 bases). Trimming left V 1 base short and J 0 bases short, with 16 bases between. This CDR3 region has 19 residues. Germline CDR1 is SGHAT and CDR2 is FQDESV (reference sequence). The CDR3 region has the DNA TGTGCCAGCAGCTTAGTGGGGCAGCGTGATTTCTCTGGGGCCAACGTCCTGACTTTC. Protein product: CASSLVGQRDFSGANVLTF.

This rearrangement joins TRBV4-1 to TRBJ2-5; 7 bases match TRBD1. The CDR3 length is 14 residues. Looked up from germline, CDR1 is MGHRA and CDR2 is YSYEKL. The trim removed 4 bases at V and 1 base at J, leaving 3 bases unmatched. Here the CDR3 DNA reads TGCGCCAGCAGCCTCAGACAGGGCCAAGAGACCCAGTACTTC. Protein product: CASSLRQGQETQYF.

The rearrangement joins TRBV4-2 to TRBJ2-5, with 12 bases aligning to TRBD2. V trimming: 0 bases; J trimming: 5 bases; junction bases outside the gene matches: 10. The germline CDR1 and CDR2 sequences are LGHNA and YNFKEQ. The CDR3 is made up of 18 amino acids. CDR3 sequence (DNA): TGTGCCAGCAGCCAAGATGTCGGACTAGCGGGGAGCGGCGAGACCCAGTACTTC. Protein product: CASSQDVGLAGSGETQYF.

V gene TRBV9 combines with J gene TRBJ2-7, with D perhaps TRBD2 (5 bases). V shed 3 bases and J shed 4 bases, with 23 bases lying between them. Germline V gene sequence: CDR1 SGDLS, CDR2 YYNGEE. The CDR3 consists of 17 residues. The DNA of the CDR3 is TGTGCCAGCAGCGCGAGGGCTACGGTACGAGAACTATACGAGCAGTACTTC. Residues: CASSARATVRELYEQYF.

The V and J genes are TRBV7-6 and TRBJ2-7, with D possibly being TRBD2 (6 bases). V dropped 1 base and J dropped 5 bases, with 15 bases sitting between them. Germline V gives CDR1 SGHVS, CDR2 FNYEAQ. There are 15 residues in the CDR3. The CDR3 loop reads CASSLGRGATNEQYF. The DNA of the CDR3 is TGTGCCAGCAGCTTAGGGCGCGGGGCTACGAACGAGCAGTACTTC.

In its sample, this clonotype was seen many times. The gene calls are TRBV5-6 and TRBJ2-5; D not certain. The length of the CDR3 is 13 residues. CDR1 is SGHDT and CDR2 is YYEEEE in the germline V gene. V was pared by 0 bases and J by 5 bases, with 8 bases between. Here the CDR3 DNA reads TGTGCCAGCAGCTTGGGGGTTAGCGAGACCCAGTACTTC. Its protein product is CASSLGVSETQYF.

This clonotype was recorded at least ten times. The CDR3 spells CASSFFYRDRTYGYTF. The CDR3 nucleotides read TGCGCCAGCAGCTTTTTTTACCGGGACAGGACCTATGGCTACACCTTC. The J gene is TRBJ1-2, the V gene TRBV5-1; 8 bases are shared with TRBD1. V was pared by 2 bases and J by 4 bases, with 10 bases of the junction left unmatched. There are 16 residues in the CDR3. Germline CDR1 is SGHRS and CDR2 is YFSETQ.

The chain uses TRBV2 and TRBJ2-1; 7 positions agree with TRBD1. In germline, CDR1 is SNHLY, CDR2 FYNNEI. The trim removed 8 bases at V and 13 bases at J, leaving 8 bases unmatched. The CDR3 is 11 amino acids. For the CDR3, the DNA is TGTGCCAGCTATGCCGGGACAGCCCAGTTCTTC. Protein: CASYAGTAQFF.

This clonotype came up many times. The V call is TRBV27, the J call TRBJ2-1; 10 bases match TRBD2. In germline, CDR1 is MNHEY, CDR2 SMNVEV (reference sequence). V gave up 7 bases and J gave up 9 bases; unmatched junction bases: 12. The CDR3 sequence is 15 residues long. CDR3 coding DNA: TGTGCCAGCAAATCGGGGCTAGCGGGAGTGAGTGAGCAGTTCTTC. Protein sequence: CASKSGLAGVSEQFF.

This clonotype appeared a few times. This chain uses TRBV3-1 with TRBJ2-3; 10 nucleotides agree with TRBD2. The trim removed 0 bases at V and 3 bases at J, leaving 3 bases unmatched. This CDR3 region has 16 residues. CDR1 is LGHDT and CDR2 is YNNKEL in the germline V gene (reference sequence). The CDR3 coding sequence is TGTGCCAGCAGCCAAGATATGGGACTAGCGACAGATACGCAGTATTTT. Amino acids: CASSQDMGLATDTQYF.

In this sample, this clonotype turned up a few times. V and J are TRBV27 and TRBJ2-5, with D uncertain. The length of the CDR3 is 13 residues. CDR1 and CDR2 (germline): MNHEY, SMNVEV (reference sequence). Trimming shortened V by 6 bases and J by 5 bases, and 13 bases separated the two germline ends. The CDR3 region is CASSNWMGETQYF. The CDR3 coding sequence is TGTGCCAGCAGCAACTGGATGGGGGAGACCCAGTACTTC.

This clonotype was seen a few times. V and J are TRBV11-1 and TRBJ2-1; D might be TRBD1 (5 bases). The CDR3 totals 15 residues. V lost 1 base and J lost 1, with 8 bases in between. CDR1 is SGHAT and CDR2 is FQDESV in the germline V gene (reference sequence). CDR3 amino acids: CASSLDRRSYNEQFF. CDR3 bases: TGTGCCAGCAGCTTAGACAGGCGGTCCTACAATGAGCAGTTCTTC.